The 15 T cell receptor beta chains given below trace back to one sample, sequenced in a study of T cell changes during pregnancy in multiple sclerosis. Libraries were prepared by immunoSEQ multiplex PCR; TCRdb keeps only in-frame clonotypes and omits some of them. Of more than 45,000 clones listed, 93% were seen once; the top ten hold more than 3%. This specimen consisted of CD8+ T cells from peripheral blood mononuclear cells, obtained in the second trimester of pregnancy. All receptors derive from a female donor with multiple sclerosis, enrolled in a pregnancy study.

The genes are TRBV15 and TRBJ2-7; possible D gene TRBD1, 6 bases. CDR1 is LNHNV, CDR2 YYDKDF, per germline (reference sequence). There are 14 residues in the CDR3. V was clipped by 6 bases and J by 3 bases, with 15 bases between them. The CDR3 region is CATSSGTSNYEQYF. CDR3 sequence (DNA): TGTGCCACCAGTTCTGGGACAAGTAACTACGAGCAGTACTTC.

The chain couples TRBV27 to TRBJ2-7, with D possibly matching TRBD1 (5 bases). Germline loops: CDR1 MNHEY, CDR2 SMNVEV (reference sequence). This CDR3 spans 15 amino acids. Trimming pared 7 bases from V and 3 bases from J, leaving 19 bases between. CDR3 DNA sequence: TGTGCCAGCACGACAGTCCCCGCGAAGGGCTACGAGCAGTACTTC. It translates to CASTTVPAKGYEQYF.

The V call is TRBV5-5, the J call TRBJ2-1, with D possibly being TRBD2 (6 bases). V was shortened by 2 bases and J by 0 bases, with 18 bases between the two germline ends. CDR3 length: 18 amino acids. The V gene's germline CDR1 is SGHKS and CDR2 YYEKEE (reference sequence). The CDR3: CASSFDPNRESSYNEQFF. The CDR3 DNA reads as TGTGCCAGCAGCTTCGACCCGAACCGGGAGAGCTCCTACAATGAGCAGTTCTTC. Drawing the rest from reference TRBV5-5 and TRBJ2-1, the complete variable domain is DAGVTQSPTHLIKTRGQQVTLRCSPISGHKSVSWYQQVLGQGPQFIFQYYEKEERGRGNFPDRFSARQFPNYSSELNVNALLLGDSALYLCASSFDPNRESSYNEQFFGPGTRLTVL.

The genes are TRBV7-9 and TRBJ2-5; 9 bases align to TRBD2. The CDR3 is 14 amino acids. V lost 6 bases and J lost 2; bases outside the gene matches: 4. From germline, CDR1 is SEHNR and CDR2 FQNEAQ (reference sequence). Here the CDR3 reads CASRPAGGQETQYF. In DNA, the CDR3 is TGTGCCAGCAGACCAGCGGGGGGACAAGAGACCCAGTACTTC.

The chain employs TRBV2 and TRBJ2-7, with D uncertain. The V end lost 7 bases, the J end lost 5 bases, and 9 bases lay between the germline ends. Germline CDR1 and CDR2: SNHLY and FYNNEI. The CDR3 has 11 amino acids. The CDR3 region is CASNEANEQYF. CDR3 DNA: TGTGCCAGCAACGAGGCTAACGAGCAGTACTTC.

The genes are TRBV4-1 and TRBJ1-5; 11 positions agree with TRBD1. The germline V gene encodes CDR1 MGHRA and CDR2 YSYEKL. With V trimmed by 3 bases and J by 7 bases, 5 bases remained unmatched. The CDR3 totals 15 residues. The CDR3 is CASSQDRGRYQPQHF. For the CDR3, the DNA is TGCGCCAGCAGCCAGGACAGGGGGCGATACCAGCCCCAGCATTTT.

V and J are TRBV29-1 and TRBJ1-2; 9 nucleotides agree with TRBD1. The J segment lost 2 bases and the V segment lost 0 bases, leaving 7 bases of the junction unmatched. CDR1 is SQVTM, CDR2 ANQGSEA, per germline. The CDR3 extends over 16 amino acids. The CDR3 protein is CSVEEGTGIKNYGYTF. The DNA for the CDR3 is TGCAGCGTTGAAGAAGGGACAGGGATCAAGAACTATGGCTACACCTTC.

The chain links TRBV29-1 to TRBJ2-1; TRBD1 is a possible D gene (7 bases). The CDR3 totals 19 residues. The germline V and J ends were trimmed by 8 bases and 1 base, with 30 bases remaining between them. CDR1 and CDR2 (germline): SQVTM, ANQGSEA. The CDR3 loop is CSTQGLAPVDRVSYNEQFF. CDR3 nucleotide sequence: TGCAGCACCCAGGGCCTAGCGCCAGTCGACAGGGTTTCCTACAATGAGCAGTTCTTC.

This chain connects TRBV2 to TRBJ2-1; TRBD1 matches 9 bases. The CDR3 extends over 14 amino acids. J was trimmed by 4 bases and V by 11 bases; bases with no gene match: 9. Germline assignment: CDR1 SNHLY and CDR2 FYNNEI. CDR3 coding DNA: TGTGCCCGACATCGACAGGGGGGATACAATGAGCAGTTCTTC. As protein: CARHRQGGYNEQFF.

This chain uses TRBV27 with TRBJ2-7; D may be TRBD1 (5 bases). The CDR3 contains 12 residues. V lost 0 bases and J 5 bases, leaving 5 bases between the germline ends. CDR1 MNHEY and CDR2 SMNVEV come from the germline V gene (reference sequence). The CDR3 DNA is TGTGCCAGCAGTTTATCAGGGGACGAGCAGTACTTC. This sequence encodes CASSLSGDEQYF.

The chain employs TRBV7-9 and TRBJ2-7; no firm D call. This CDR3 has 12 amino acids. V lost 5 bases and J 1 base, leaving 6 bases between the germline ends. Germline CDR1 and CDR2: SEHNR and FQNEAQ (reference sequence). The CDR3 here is CASSLVSYEQYF. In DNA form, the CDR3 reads TGTGCCAGCAGCCTCGTTTCCTACGAGCAGTACTTC.

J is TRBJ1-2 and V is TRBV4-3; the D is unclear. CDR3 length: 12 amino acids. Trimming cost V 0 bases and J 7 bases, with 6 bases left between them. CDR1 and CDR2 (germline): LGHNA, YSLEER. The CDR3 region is CASSQDRSGYTF. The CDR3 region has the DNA TGCGCCAGCAGCCAAGATCGGAGTGGCTACACCTTC.

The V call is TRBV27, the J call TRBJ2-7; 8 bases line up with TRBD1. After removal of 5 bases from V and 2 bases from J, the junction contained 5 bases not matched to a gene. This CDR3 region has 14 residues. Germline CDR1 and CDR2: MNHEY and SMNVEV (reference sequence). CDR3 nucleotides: TGTGCCAGCAGTGCAGGACAGGGACCCTACGAGCAGTACTTC. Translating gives CASSAGQGPYEQYF.

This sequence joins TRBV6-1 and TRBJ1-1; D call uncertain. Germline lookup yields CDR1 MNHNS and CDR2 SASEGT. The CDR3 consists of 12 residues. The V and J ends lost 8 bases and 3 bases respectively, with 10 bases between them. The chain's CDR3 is CASSDFYTEAFF. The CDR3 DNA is TGTGCCAGCTCTGACTTTTACACTGAAGCTTTCTTT.

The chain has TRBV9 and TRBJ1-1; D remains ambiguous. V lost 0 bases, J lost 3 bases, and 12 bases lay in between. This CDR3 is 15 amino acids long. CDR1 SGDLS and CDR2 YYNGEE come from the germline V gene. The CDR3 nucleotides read TGTGCCAGCAGCGTAGCGGGTGAGTTCGACACTGAAGCTTTCTTT. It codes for CASSVAGEFDTEAFF.